The 22 T cell receptor beta chains in this list originate from one sample, sequenced in a study of OX40 agonist ivuxolimab in advanced cancers. This table comes from immunoSEQ multiplex PCR, and its TCRdb copy is limited to in-frame clones, with some not included. The sample contains about 7,200 clones, over 60% of which appear only once. The sequencing here drew on CD4+ or CD8+ T cells sorted from blood, taken in a trial of the OX40 agonist ivuxolimab. These receptors all stem from an adult with an advanced solid tumor such as melanoma, head and neck, liver or kidney cancer.

The chain has TRBV5-4 and TRBJ2-1, with no clear D. CDR1 SGHNT and CDR2 YYREEE come from the germline V gene (reference sequence). The CDR3 length is 12 residues. Trimming left V 1 base short and J 9 bases short, with 8 bases between. CDR3 sequence (DNA): TGTGCCAGCAGCTTGATATTGGGTGAGCAGTTCTTC. Protein product: CASSLILGEQFF.

The genes are TRBV7-2 and TRBJ2-7, with unresolved D. Germline V CDR1 and CDR2: SGHTA, FQGNSA. This CDR3 is built from 11 residues. Trimming cost V 5 bases and J 2 bases, with 4 bases left between them. Here the CDR3 reads CASSLTYEQYF. DNA of the CDR3: TGTGCCAGCAGCCTAACCTACGAGCAGTACTTC.

This clone was detected once. V gene TRBV15 combines with J gene TRBJ1-5; 7 bases are shared with TRBD1. The CDR3 totals 15 residues. V gave up 0 bases and J gave up 7 bases; unmatched junction bases: 6. Germline loops: CDR1 LNHNV, CDR2 YYDKDF (reference sequence). The chain's CDR3 is CATSRDQGVAQPQHF. CDR3 nucleotide sequence: TGTGCCACCAGCAGAGATCAGGGGGTAGCCCAGCCCCAGCATTTT. The variable domain in full, with the rest retrieved from reference TRBV15 and TRBJ1-5, is DAMVIQNPRYQVTQFGKPVTLSCSQTLNHNVMYWYQQKSSQAPKLLFHYYDKDFNNEADTPDNFQSRRPNTSFCFLDIRSPGLGDTAMYLCATSRDQGVAQPQHFGDGTRLSIL.

On this clone: Other nucleotide sequences from this sample produce the same CDR3. The rearrangement links TRBV9 to TRBJ2-7, with TRBD2 matching 9 bases. The CDR3 runs 15 residues. Germline assignment: CDR1 SGDLS and CDR2 YYNGEE. J was trimmed by 0 bases and V by 4 bases; bases with no gene match: 5. CDR3 amino acids: CASSSSGGISYEQYF. CDR3 DNA: TGTGCCAGCAGCTCCAGCGGGGGGATCTCCTACGAGCAGTACTTC.

The chain is built from TRBV7-4 and TRBJ2-3; 8 nucleotides agree with TRBD2. The J segment lost 0 bases and the V segment lost 3 bases, leaving 2 bases of the junction unmatched. CDR3 size: 15 residues. From germline, CDR1 is SGHVT and CDR2 SQSDAQ. CDR3 in DNA: TGTGCCAGCAGCTTGGGACTAGGGAGCACAGATACGCAGTATTTT. It translates to CASSLGLGSTDTQYF. The whole variable domain, remainder taken from reference TRBV7-4 and TRBJ2-3, is GAGVSQSPRYKVAKRGRDVALRCDSISGHVTLYWYRQTLGQGSEVLTYSQSDAQRDKSGRPSGRFSAERPERSVSTLKIQRTEQGDSAVYLCASSLGLGSTDTQYFGPGTRLTVL.

V is TRBV6-5 and J is TRBJ1-1; tentative D call: TRBD1 (6 bases). The CDR3 length is 15 residues. Germline V lookup: CDR1 MNHEY, CDR2 SVGAGI. The V and J ends lost 0 bases and 0 bases respectively, with 8 bases between them. This CDR3 reads CASSYSDRLNTEAFF. The CDR3 DNA reads TGTGCCAGCAGTTACTCGGACAGACTGAACACTGAAGCTTTCTTT.

This clone has just one count. The CDR3, as DNA: TGTGCCAGCAAGACCGGGACAGGGGCCCTACTCTATGGCTACACCTTC. Residues: CASKTGTGALLYGYTF. This rearrangement joins TRBV2 to TRBJ1-2, with TRBD1 matching 10 bases. This CDR3 region has 16 residues. J lost 4 bases, V lost 7 bases, and 12 bases had no gene match. Germline CDR1 is SNHLY and CDR2 is FYNNEI.

The chain is built from TRBV19 and TRBJ2-7; 10 positions agree with TRBD1. Looked up from germline, CDR1 is LNHDA and CDR2 is SQIVND (reference sequence). The CDR3 is 15 amino acids. V was clipped by 3 bases and J by 2 bases; unmatched bases: 4. For the CDR3, the DNA is TGTGCCAGTAGTATTGTAGGGACAGGGGCCTACGAGCAGTACTTC. Amino acid sequence: CASSIVGTGAYEQYF.

The rearrangement links TRBV27 to TRBJ2-7; 12 bases map to TRBD2. The CDR3 runs to 14 residues. Trimming took 6 bases from V and 4 from J; bases not matched to a gene: 4. Germline V gene lookup returns CDR1 MNHEY and CDR2 SMNVEV (reference sequence). DNA of the CDR3: TGTGCCAGCAGCTCCGGGACTAGCGGGTACGAGCAGTACTTC. The encoded protein is CASSSGTSGYEQYF.

V and J are TRBV7-5 and TRBJ2-5. TRBV7-5 is labeled a pseudogene. The CDR3 has 13 residues. CDR3 nucleotides: TGTGCCAGCAGCTTAAGTAAGGCGGAGACCCAGTACTTC. Residues: CASSLSKAETQYF.

The chain is built from TRBV7-8 and TRBJ1-2; D gene uncertain. Germline V gene data show CDR1 as SGHVS and CDR2 as FQNEAQ. CDR3 length: 16 amino acids. V dropped 5 bases and J dropped 2 bases, with 18 bases sitting between them. This CDR3 is CASSTRPETENYGYTF. The CDR3 DNA is TGTGCCAGCAGCACAAGACCGGAGACCGAGAACTATGGCTACACCTTC.

The chain joins TRBV19 to TRBJ2-7; TRBD1 agrees at 8 bases. V lost 2 bases, J lost 3 bases, and 3 bases stayed unmatched. CDR1 LNHDA and CDR2 SQIVND come from the germline V gene (reference sequence). The CDR3 is made up of 14 amino acids. The CDR3: CASSIQGAFYEQYF. The CDR3 DNA is TGTGCCAGTAGTATACAGGGGGCTTTCTACGAGCAGTACTTC.

Relative to its sample, this clone is large. J is TRBJ2-7 and V is TRBV19, with TRBD2 matching over 10 bases. J gave up 5 bases and V 4 bases, and 8 bases lay outside the gene matches. The length of the CDR3 is 15 residues. CDR1 is LNHDA, CDR2 SQIVND, per germline (reference sequence). CDR3 nucleotides: TGTGCCAGTAGTACCCTAGCGGGAGTTTACAACGAGCAGTACTTC. Translated, it gives CASSTLAGVYNEQYF.

The chain has TRBV2 and TRBJ2-7, with unresolved D. CDR1 is SNHLY and CDR2 is FYNNEI in the germline V gene. CDR3 length: 12 residues. V lost 7 bases to trimming and J lost 0 bases, with 7 bases between them. The CDR3 reads CASKGGSYEQYF. CDR3 in DNA: TGTGCCAGCAAGGGCGGCTCCTACGAGCAGTACTTC.

This clone appeared a few times. The rearrangement uses TRBV28 and TRBJ2-7; maybe TRBD2 (5 bases). Trimming removed 11 bases from V and 6 bases from J, with 14 bases in between. The germline CDR1 and CDR2 sequences are MDHEN and SYDVKM. The length of the CDR3 is 11 residues. The DNA for the CDR3 is TGTGCCGGAGGAGATTCGGGCGAGCAGTACTTC. Translating it yields CAGGDSGEQYF.

The V gene is TRBV2, the J gene TRBJ2-5; 9 bases are shared with TRBD1. This CDR3 contains 18 residues. The germline gives CDR1 SNHLY, CDR2 FYNNEI. V lost 3 bases, J lost 4 bases, and 15 bases stayed unmatched. The CDR3 DNA follows: TGTGCCAGCAGTGATTTGGACAGGGGCGCGTCAGGGCGAGAGACCCAGTACTTC. Translated, it gives CASSDLDRGASGRETQYF.

J is TRBJ1-4 and V is TRBV19; maybe TRBD1 (6 bases). With 1 base removed from V and 8 bases from J, the gap between germline ends came to 14 bases. The germline V gene encodes CDR1 LNHDA and CDR2 SQIVND (reference sequence). This CDR3 has 15 residues. The CDR3 bases are TGTGCCAGTAGTATAGCCGTCAGGGGAGGCGAAAAACTGTTTTTT. It encodes CASSIAVRGGEKLFF. Looking up the rest from reference TRBV19 and TRBJ1-4 gives the full variable domain: DGGITQSPKYLFRKEGQNVTLSCEQNLNHDAMYWYRQDPGQGLRLIYYSQIVNDFQKGDIAEGYSVSREKKESFPLTVTSAQKNPTAFYLCASSIAVRGGEKLFFGSGTQLSVL.

The chain uses TRBV9 and TRBJ1-5; perhaps TRBD1 as D (6 bases). Germline values: CDR1 SGDLS, CDR2 YYNGEE. V shed 4 bases and J shed 3 bases, with 14 bases lying between them. The length of the CDR3 is 15 residues. This chain's CDR3 is CASSPGTLANQPQHF. DNA for the CDR3: TGTGCCAGCAGCCCAGGGACACTCGCCAATCAGCCCCAGCATTTT.

The chain links TRBV5-6 to TRBJ1-3; 12 bases are shared with TRBD2. The DNA end lines up better with TRBJ2-2; the J call may be wrong. This CDR3 region has 16 residues. The germline V gene encodes CDR1 SGHDT and CDR2 YYEEEE. CDR3 DNA sequence: TGTGCCAGCAGCTTGGAGCTAGCGGGAGGGACCGGGGAGCTGTTTTTT. Amino acid sequence: CASSLELAGGTGELFF.

The rearrangement joins TRBV4-1 to TRBJ1-5; 9 nucleotides align to TRBD1. The CDR3 spans 15 residues. The germline V gene encodes CDR1 MGHRA and CDR2 YSYEKL. Trimming cost V 5 bases and J 6 bases; bases outside gene matches: 8. The CDR3 coding sequence is TGCGCCAGCAGCTCCCCCGGGACAGGGTTTCAGCCCCAGCATTTT. As protein: CASSSPGTGFQPQHF.

V is TRBV10-3 and J is TRBJ2-5; the D call may be TRBD1 or TRBD2 (5 bases each). The CDR3 is 15 residues long. Germline V gene sequence: CDR1 ENHRY, CDR2 SYGVKD. Trimming cost V 3 bases and J 4 bases, with 15 bases left between them. CDR3 sequence: CAISDSGTGRETQYF. CDR3 DNA: TGTGCCATCAGTGACTCCGGGACCGGAAGAGAGACCCAGTACTTC.

This clone was counted only a few times. This sequence joins TRBV5-5 and TRBJ2-7, with D maybe TRBD1 (6 bases). With 0 bases removed from V and 2 bases from J, the gap between germline ends came to 12 bases. This CDR3 has 15 amino acids. Germline-derived CDR1 and CDR2 are SGHKS and YYEKEE (reference sequence). The CDR3 region has the DNA TGTGCCAGCAGCTTGGATGGGACATTTCCCTACGAGCAGTACTTC. Amino acids: CASSLDGTFPYEQYF.